This T cell receptor (beta chain) stems from a study of cytomegalovirus exposure and HLA in healthy donors. On the study more broadly: Earlier, fewer than 130 million unique TCR beta sequences were recovered from roughly 170 million T cells by an analysis. Study observations and caveats: The authors listed 150 to 200 TCR beta chains as cytomegalovirus-associated.

The germline V and J ends were trimmed by 5 bases and 2 bases, with 16 bases remaining between them. The CDR3 is 15 residues long. Germline CDR1 LNHDA, CDR2 SQIVND (reference sequence). About this clone itself: As yet, its antigen is unknown.

A multiplex PCR was run with 60 Vbeta primers and 13 Jbeta primers. The data were produced by immunoSEQ multiplex PCR, yet TCRdb's version contains in-frame clones alone and is incomplete. This repertoire shows about 110,000 clones, approximately 79% found once; its top ten account for approximately 2.4%. It was healthy bone marrow donors who served as donors. The origin of this receptor is a man aged 18-30 years in good health and CMV-seronegative. The rearrangement links TRBV19 to TRBJ2-7; tentative D call: TRBD2 (6 bases). Sequencing input: PBMCs. This CDR3 is CASSRGTAETYEQYF. As DNA, the CDR3 is TGTGCCAGTAGTCGCGGGACCGCGGAGACCTACGAGCAGTACTTC.